This entry lists 9 T cell receptor beta chains sequenced from one sample in a study of cytomegalovirus exposure and HLA in healthy donors. In the PCR, 60 Vbeta and 13 Jbeta primers were used. Profiling relied on immunoSEQ multiplex PCR, and the TCRdb table lists in-frame clones only, not all of them. The data contain over 75,000 clones, around 74% of them singletons. Source material: PBMCs. All receptors come from a man aged 40-49 years in good health and CMV-seropositive.

This clone was seen more than once but under ten times. This chain joins TRBV6-5 and TRBJ2-5; the match to TRBD2 covers 7 bases. V was pared by 5 bases and J by 9 bases, with 9 bases of the junction left unmatched. CDR1 and CDR2 from the germline V gene are MNHEY and SVGAGI. CDR3 length: 13 residues. CDR3 region: CASSEAAGRAQYF. CDR3 DNA: TGTGCCAGCAGTGAAGCGGCAGGGAGGGCCCAGTACTTC.

The chain uses TRBV4-1 and TRBJ1-2, with D maybe TRBD1 (5 bases). The CDR3 consists of 13 residues. CDR1 MGHRA and CDR2 YSYEKL come from the germline V gene. V lost 2 bases to trimming and J lost 7 bases, with 11 bases between them. CDR3: CASSQQGLSGYTF. In DNA, the CDR3 is TGCGCCAGCAGCCAACAGGGCCTCTCTGGCTACACCTTC.

The table lists this clone with a count of one. The CDR3 region is CASSDGGGGNTIYF. DNA for the CDR3: TGTGCCAGCAGTGACGGTGGGGGGGGAAACACCATATATTTT. The chain carries TRBV6-1 and TRBJ1-3, with D possibly matching TRBD1 (5 bases). Germline V gene data show CDR1 as MNHNS and CDR2 as SASEGT. The V end lost 3 bases, the J end lost 4 bases, and 10 bases lay between the germline ends. CDR3 length equals 14 residues.

The chain recombines TRBV7-2 with TRBJ2-3, with 9 bases fitting TRBD2. This CDR3 is built from 15 residues. J was trimmed by 3 bases and V by 5 bases; bases with no gene match: 6. Germline V lookup: CDR1 SGHTA, CDR2 FQGNSA. The CDR3 loop is CASSKVAGVTDTQYF. The CDR3 nucleotides read TGTGCCAGCAGCAAAGTAGCGGGAGTGACAGATACGCAGTATTTT.

This clone appeared a few times. The chain couples TRBV2 to TRBJ2-1; D may be TRBD2 (7 bases). V lost 2 bases to trimming and J lost 10 bases, with 12 bases between them. This CDR3 region has 13 residues. The germline gives CDR1 SNHLY, CDR2 FYNNEI. The CDR3 loop reads CASSEQGRGEQFF. In nucleotides, the CDR3 is TGTGCCAGCAGTGAACAGGGGCGGGGGGAGCAGTTCTTC. Combining the CDR3 with reference TRBV2 and TRBJ2-1 gives the whole variable domain EPEVTQTPSHQVTQMGQEVILRCVPISNHLYFYWYRQILGQKVEFLVSFYNNEISEKSEIFDDQFSVERPDGSNFTLKIRSTKLEDSAMYFCASSEQGRGEQFFGPGTRLTVL.

The rearrangement joins TRBV9 to TRBJ2-7; D not resolved. The CDR3 runs 14 residues. Per germline, CDR1 SGDLS and CDR2 YYNGEE. V was trimmed by 2 bases and J by 1 base, leaving 10 bases between them. CDR3 coding DNA: TGTGCCAGCAGCGTGATTGGCAGGTCCTACGAGCAGTACTTC. Its protein product is CASSVIGRSYEQYF.

The chain uses TRBV7-3 and TRBJ2-2; possible D gene TRBD2, 7 bases. V gave up 5 bases and J gave up 6 bases, with 22 bases separating them. CDR3 length: 17 residues. CDR1 and CDR2 (germline): SGHTA, FQGTGA. CDR3 amino acids: CASSPLGVRGGAGELFF. In DNA, the CDR3 is TGTGCCAGCAGCCCCCTGGGGGTCAGGGGAGGGGCCGGGGAGCTGTTTTTT.

The chain couples TRBV5-4 to TRBJ1-4; 10 positions agree with TRBD1. Trimming removed 5 bases from V and 5 bases from J; junction bases left unmatched: 6. Germline lookup yields CDR1 SGHNT and CDR2 YYREEE (reference sequence). The CDR3 extends over 15 amino acids. The CDR3 region has the DNA TGTGCCAGCAGTCGCGGACAGGGGGGGAATGAAAAACTGTTTTTT. Protein sequence: CASSRGQGGNEKLFF.

This chain links TRBV19 with TRBJ1-2; 8 bases line up with TRBD1. With 7 bases clipped from V and 2 bases from J, the junction kept 6 bases outside the gene matches. CDR1 LNHDA and CDR2 SQIVND come from the germline V gene (reference sequence). The CDR3 is made up of 14 amino acids. The CDR3 nucleotides read TGTGCCAGTACCTCGGACAGGGTCAACTATGGCTACACCTTC. It specifies CASTSDRVNYGYTF.